This TCR beta chain comes out of a study of T cell repertoires in cytomegalovirus infection (dated by TCRdb to about 2019). Regarding the complete study: The peptide stimulations were aimed at well-studied HLA-B-restricted epitopes as well as recently identified HLA-C-restricted CMV epitopes, whose presentation resists viral immunomodulation. Donor HLA type was relevant to the analysis, because carriage of CMV infection together with the matching HLA type was indicated by public TCR beta signatures.

The reads were generated on an Illumina HiSeq 1500. TCRdb reran the public reads through fastp at Q25 and MiXCR, keeping productive beta chains. Entries are consolidated by CDR3 protein sequence, retaining the most common genes and DNA. This sample gives some 350,000 distinct CDR3 sequences in total; under 35% of them show up just once. 15% to 20% of the sample goes to the ten largest clones. The treatment or condition label, as the study defines it: in vitro stimulation with specific CMV peptide epitopes to enrich CMV-specific T cells. Results and caveats for the whole study, not just this receptor: Carriers of CMV infection plus the relevant HLA type were discriminated by the cumulative frequency of public TCR beta family members in the study cohort and in an independent roughly 400-donor cohort. The ex vivo response was dominated by HLA-C-restricted CMV-specific TCR beta clonotypes, which also provided the single most frequent clonotype in two of eight donors.

V is reduced by 6 bases and J by 2 bases, leaving a spacing of 20 bases between them. CDR1 SGHTA and CDR2 FQGNSA were looked up in the germline V gene. From the cysteine through the phenylalanine, the CDR3 covers 16 amino acids. Only the CDR3 portion is preserved as DNA: 48 bases, with reading frame beginning at the first base. Only a few counts were recorded for this clonotype. What this receptor recognizes is not known. No base-level quality is on record; no much larger clone is a single base apart. The receptor chain draws on TRBV7-2 and TRBJ2-7; 6 matching bases give a weak D call of TRBD2. This clonotype was obtained from a human donor in good health (CMV status not recorded). Some clones in this sample may be carry-over from other donors' samples. The sample was cultured PBMCs, taken from culture after CMV antigen stimulation. The sequence in DNA is TGTGCCAGCAGTCAGTCGCGGGGCAGGGCAGCCTACGAGCAGTACTTC. It encodes CASSQSRGRAAYEQYF.